The present T cell receptor beta chain was sequenced within a study of blood T cell repertoires in COVID-19. About the research overall: The United States, Italy and Spain were the sources of the acute and convalescent COVID-19 samples.

Germline values: CDR1 SQVTM, CDR2 ANQGSEA. This CDR3 is built from 11 residues. V shed 5 bases and J 4 bases; nucleotides not matched to a gene: 1. The repertoire was sequenced with immunoSEQ multiplex PCR; TCRdb's copy has only in-frame clones and lacks some. The data hold about 150,000 clones, with around 83% observed a single time. What was sequenced was peripheral blood. The clonotype comes from an older woman with COVID-19, enrolled during active disease. This chain joins TRBV29-1 and TRBJ2-7; 8 bases line up with TRBD2. The CDR3 DNA reads as TGCAGCGTTAAGCGGGAGTACGAGCAGTACTTC. It specifies CSVKREYEQYF.